This T cell receptor (beta chain) was observed in a study of cytomegalovirus exposure and HLA in healthy donors. Across the whole study: Within the Caucasian-associated ancestry cluster were approximately 77% of the 300 to 450 genotyped donors.

Germline V gene data show CDR1 as SGHRS and CDR2 as YFSETQ. The germline V and J ends were trimmed by 4 bases and 4 bases, with 14 bases remaining between them. The CDR3 length is 14 residues. Details on this clone: Its target is unknown.

PCR amplification relied on 60 Vbeta primers (plus 13 Jbeta primers). This table comes from immunoSEQ multiplex PCR, and its TCRdb copy is limited to in-frame clones, with some not included. The sample comprises about 130,000 clones, 70% to 80% of which are singletons, and about 2% rests with the top ten. Study findings and constraints: As a later analysis showed, a missense DCLRE1C variant was linked to trimming of TCR beta V- and J-genes. In an earlier analysis, in some 540 donors, most V segments appeared productive either ~87% or ~30% of the time. CMV serostatus stood as the only immune exposure information on hand.

V is TRBV5-1 and J is TRBJ2-5, with D possibly being TRBD1 (7 bases). This clonotype was obtained from a female donor in good health and CMV-seropositive. The source material was PBMCs. In DNA form, the CDR3 reads TGCGCCAGCAGCGCGGGACAGTTACCAGAGACCCAGTACTTC. This encodes CASSAGQLPETQYF.